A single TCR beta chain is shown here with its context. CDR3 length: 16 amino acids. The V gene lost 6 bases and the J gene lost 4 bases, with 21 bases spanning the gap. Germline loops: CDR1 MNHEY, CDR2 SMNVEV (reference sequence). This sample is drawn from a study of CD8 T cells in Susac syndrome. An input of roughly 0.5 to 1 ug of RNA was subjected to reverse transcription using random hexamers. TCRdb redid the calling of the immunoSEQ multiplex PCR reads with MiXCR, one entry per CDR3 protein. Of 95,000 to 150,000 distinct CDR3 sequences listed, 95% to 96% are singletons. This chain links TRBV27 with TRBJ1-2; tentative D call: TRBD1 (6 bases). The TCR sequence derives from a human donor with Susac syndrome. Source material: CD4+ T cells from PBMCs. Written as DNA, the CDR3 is TGTGCCAGCAGCCCGTTCTCTTCGGGGGGCGGCTATGGCTACACCTTC. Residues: CASSPFSSGGGYGYTF.